The sequence of this T cell receptor beta chain was determined in a study of cytomegalovirus exposure and HLA in healthy donors (dated by TCRdb to the late 2010s). In the study overall: In an earlier analysis of fewer than 750 of the donors, around 300 Gb of sequence data and 100 million or so unique TCR beta sequences from about 190 million T cells were reported. Approximately 310 gigabases of sequencing data and tens of millions of unique TCR sequences were included in an early release covering about 600 HLA-typed donors. The genetic ancestry cluster associated with self-reported Caucasian donors included over 80% of the 350 to 500 genotyped donors. The aim of the study was to test whether cataloging public T cell receptors could identify signatures of past pathogen exposure. The study profiled the T cell repertoires of under 700 subjects by immunosequencing and related them to cytomegalovirus serostatus. Along with the roughly 710-subject first cohort, a separate validation cohort of over a hundred different subjects was used. The study combined high-throughput TCR immunosequencing, statistical association of individual TCRs with disease status, and machine learning to predict cytomegalovirus infection status. A later analysis re-examined previously published TCR beta repertoires from roughly 720 donors and added high-resolution HLA genotyping to investigate patterns of TCR occurrence. Rather than using new phenotypic data, the later analysis identified candidate immune exposures from TCR beta sequences and from how often those sequences occurred across donors. To decide whether each TCR beta V gene segment behaved as functional or pseudogenic, an earlier analysis of some 600 of the donors relied on high-throughput TCR beta sequencing. Alongside the repertoire data, information on donor age, sex, ethnicity and CMV serostatus was compiled. In a later genetic analysis, genome-wide SNP genotypes for about three fifths of the roughly 670 donors were used, and that subset was treated as a discovery cohort. All discovery cohort repertoires had been generated using a single sequencing platform. Both class I and class II loci were covered by HLA typing, at four-digit resolution. The number of typed donors differed by locus: 629-630 for A, B, C, DRB1 and DQB1; some 500 for DQA1; some 610 for DPA1; and about 470 for DPB1. Roughly 5 DR-DQ haplotypes were treated as single units for association and clustering because of strong linkage in the cohort. Among almost 400 genotyped donors of the cohort, an average of approximately 250,000 unique TCR beta nucleotide sequences were sequenced per donor, roughly 18% of them non-productive.

Cut back by 5 bases and 1 base, the V and J ends lie 5 bases apart. Including cysteine and phenylalanine, the CDR3 has 12 amino acids. Left in the record is the CDR3 DNA by itself, 36 bases read in frame from the first base. The germline V gene sets CDR1 to MRHNA and CDR2 to SNTAGT. Details on this clone: Its antigen is not yet known. No much larger clone exists at a distance of one base, and base qualities are not known.

The receptor library was made with the immunoSEQ multiplex PCR assay. A mixture of 60 forward primers for TCR Vbeta segments and 13 reverse primers for TCR Jbeta segments was used in the multiplex PCR. The CDR3 region of rearranged TCR beta genes was amplified from genomic DNA with a multiplex PCR assay. The amplified TCR beta libraries were sequenced on the Illumina HiSeq System as 87-base-pair reads. Per the source publication's procedure: In a later analysis, 80 million or so unique TCR beta chains were counted across the 500 to 850 repertoires, and about 10 million of these chains were shared by at least two donors. Raw reads were error-corrected and collapsed into unique sequences with a nearest-neighbor algorithm that merged closely related sequences to remove PCR and sequencing errors. CDR3 sequences were aligned to IMGT reference sequences to assign V, D and J gene segments. For a sequence to be retained, a match of at least six nucleotides to both a V gene segment and a J gene segment was required. Rearrangements were classified as productive when the CDR3 lacked stop codons and remained in frame with V and J, and all other rearrangements were classified as non-productive. Following IMGT convention, CDR3 was defined as the stretch from the second conserved V-encoded cysteine up to the conserved J-encoded phenylalanine. Sequences without an unambiguous match to a single V gene segment were excluded from the earlier analysis of several hundred of the donors. In an earlier analysis of a few hundred of the donors, a V segment was called functional when productive rearrangements were above 56.7%, and segregating when the standard deviation between donors exceeded 5%. A statistical classification framework was developed to diagnose cytomegalovirus status using the catalog of TCR beta chain sequences. V and J gene assignment, in a later analysis, came from comparing TCR nucleotide sequences with IMGT/GENE-DB human TR gene sequences. The TCRdist pipeline was used in a later analysis to assign CDR3 sequences and most-parsimonious VDJ recombination scenarios. A later analysis defined each TCR beta chain by its CDR3 amino acid sequence plus V-gene family, and excluded reads lacking a unique V-gene family. In a later analysis, several hundred highly shared, low-generation-probability nucleotide sequences were removed to address suspected cross-contamination and a sequencing artifact. A later analysis calculated a clonal expansion index for each public chain from normalized within-repertoire ranks of inferred template counts. In a later analysis, generation probabilities were computed with a VDJ recombination model fitted to out-of-frame rearrangements, and the resulting probabilities were checked against IGoR. Hypergeometric tests were used in a later analysis to score TCR-TCR, TCR-HLA and TCR-CMV co-occurrence, with a repertoire-size bias correction applied to the TCR pairs. To estimate false discovery rates, a later analysis permuted the HLA or CMV assignments 20 times. In a later analysis, co-occurring TCRs were grouped using DBSCAN, and TCRdist sequence similarity was added for clustering within HLA-allele-positive subsets. Repertoires with fewer than 30,000 or more than 120,000 public chains, plus five repertoires with anomalous nucleotide sharing, were excluded from co-occurrence clustering. The table was pulled from immuneACCESS by TCRdb, which kept in-frame rearrangements only. Such tables lose some clones; where checked, under half of the loss comes from unresolved V genes, and the rest has no known cause. V, J and clone size reflect that table, while D and trimming were determined from the DNA. Recorded for this sample are about 240,000 clones; 78% of them occurred a single time. The ten largest make up approximately 0.49% of the sample.

The cohort consisted of 666 healthy bone marrow donors. Cohort members were all nominally healthy when sampled, although unrecorded immune exposures were likely present. The donor tested CMV seronegative and was one of the 352 seronegative cohort members. A peripheral blood sample was collected from each donor, and TCR beta sequencing was performed on peripheral blood mononuclear cells. The Qiagen DNeasy Blood Extraction Kit was used to extract genomic DNA from the blood cell samples. Broader findings and caveats from the paper: The 87-base-pair reads could not distinguish some IMGT-functional V segments, including TRBV6-2 and TRBV6-3, so those segments were excluded. Across donors, most TCR sequences were observed very rarely, whereas some public TCRs were present in many individuals. A further reported finding was that TCR beta sequences accurately predicted the HLA-A and HLA-B alleles for most subjects in the first cohort. Because some donors lacked HLA typing at each locus, the association tests relied only on the typed subset. Only TCR beta chains were sequenced in this cohort, and the absence of alpha or paired-chain data limited detectable features. In a later analysis, most CMV-associated TCR beta chains were found to appear HLA-restricted, with HLA associations seemingly driven largely by CMV exposure. In an earlier analysis of some 550 of the donors, most TCR beta V segments were observed in productive rearrangements about 87% or about 30% of the time, broadly matching IMGT annotations. In a later analysis, several top co-occurrence clusters were reported to appear linked to parvovirus B19, influenza, CMV and Epstein-Barr virus. The study listed approximately 150 TCR beta chains as associated with cytomegalovirus. A cluster of highly shared sequence variants was judged likely to be a technical artifact of the sequencing pipeline. A later genetic analysis reported fewer N-insertions in productive TCRs among donors in an Asian-associated ancestry cluster than the roughly 700-donor mean. Correlated functional status among segregating V segments might be attributable to linkage disequilibrium, but an unknown experimental factor could not be ruled out. Over 15 rarely observed V segments, including chromosome 9 orphons, were excluded from the earlier analysis of about 500 of the donors because counts were too low. In a later analysis, the rate of TCR association differed among HLA loci, with DRB1 alleles having the most associated TCRs and HLA-C alleles having the fewest. Immune exposure information for the cohort was limited to CMV serostatus. Roughly uniform sequencing depth across donors was assumed in presence/absence analyses, although this assumption may not hold. Specific HLA alleles were associated with more than 15,000 TCR beta sequences at a false discovery rate of 0.05 in a later analysis. In a later analysis, HLA-associated TCR beta chains were found to be more clonally expanded and to have lower generation probabilities than equally common non-associated chains. The classifier was reported to diagnose cytomegalovirus status with high specificity and sensitivity in both the original cohort and the validation cohort. The authors suggested that the approach could potentially be extended to other disease states and immunological phenotypes. A few of the identified cytomegalovirus-associated TCR beta chains were confirmed in vitro to be specific for cytomegalovirus antigens. When HLA alleles, especially DR and DQ, strongly co-occurred, TCR associations were difficult to assign to individual alleles. An association between a missense DCLRE1C variant and V-gene and J-gene trimming of TCR beta chains was found in a later genetic analysis and replicated in an independent cohort.

This receptor chain uses TRBV6-4 and TRBJ1-2; a tentative D match to TRBD1 spans 5 bases. Source material: PBMCs. The receptor was isolated from a boy aged 10-17 years in good health and CMV-seronegative. The bases read TGTGCCAGCAGTCAGGGTAACTATGGCTACACCTTC. Its product reads: CASSQGNYGYTF.